The 26 T cell receptor beta chains presented below share a single source sample, sequenced in a study of response to subunit inactivated influenza vaccine. TCRdb independently ran MiXCR on the RT-PCR reads; one entry per CDR3 protein. This table has approximately 570,000 distinct CDR3 sequences, roughly 8.2% appearing once. Sequences were derived from PBMCs from blood, sampled 23 months after vaccination. All receptors derive from a man in his fifties or sixties who received an inactivated influenza vaccine.

The V gene is TRBV28, the J gene TRBJ2-7; the match to TRBD1 covers 7 bases. V lost 2 bases, J lost 2 bases, and 6 bases stayed unmatched. Per germline, CDR1 MDHEN and CDR2 SYDVKM. The CDR3 consists of 15 residues. In DNA form, the CDR3 reads TGTGCCAGCAGTTTAATACAGGGGTCCCCCTACGAGCAGTACTTC. This translates into CASSLIQGSPYEQYF.

This clonotype was seen more than once but under ten times. The chain uses TRBV18 and TRBJ2-5; 9 nucleotides agree with TRBD1. Trimming took 0 bases from V and 2 from J; bases not matched to a gene: 4. The CDR3 is 16 residues long. Germline CDR1 is KGHSH and CDR2 is LQKENI. CDR3 DNA sequence: TGTGCCAGCTCACCACCGTCCGGACAGGGGCAAGAGACCCAGTACTTC. It codes for CASSPPSGQGQETQYF.

This clonotype has only a few counts. The chain couples TRBV6-2 or TRBV6-3 to TRBJ2-1; TRBD2 is a possible D gene (5 bases). CDR3 size: 16 residues. Germline V CDR1 and CDR2: MNHEY, SVGEGT. V was cut by 6 bases and J by 5 bases, with 20 bases left in between. The CDR3 sequence is CASSSLSAGPHNEQFF. Written as DNA, the CDR3 is TGTGCCAGCAGCTCGCTTTCGGCGGGCCCCCACAATGAGCAGTTCTTC.

This clonotype has more than one count but fewer than ten. The chain is built from TRBV4-1 and TRBJ2-5, with TRBD1 as a possible D gene (5 bases). Deletions cut 5 bases from V and 5 bases from J, with 12 bases between. Germline CDR1 reads MGHRA; CDR2 reads YSYEKL. The CDR3 totals 13 residues. The DNA of the CDR3 is TGCGCCAGCAGCACCCCAGCAGGGGAGACCCAGTACTTC. As protein: CASSTPAGETQYF.

The V and J genes are TRBV20-1 and TRBJ2-3; D gene unclear. Germline V gene lookup returns CDR1 DFQATT and CDR2 SNEGSKA (reference sequence). V lost 8 bases to trimming and J lost 1 base, with 13 bases between them. This CDR3 is built from 13 residues. For the CDR3, the DNA is TGCAGTTGGCCGGCGATCGGCACAGATACGCAGTATTTT. This gives the protein CSWPAIGTDTQYF.

This clonotype was picked up many times. The chain employs TRBV7-9 and TRBJ2-1, with a tentative D call TRBD1 (6 bases). V was trimmed by 5 bases and J by 4 bases, leaving 18 bases between them. CDR1 SEHNR and CDR2 FQNEAQ come from the germline V gene (reference sequence). The CDR3 loop spans 16 amino acids. This CDR3 reads CASSRLGGQYYNEQFF. CDR3 bases: TGTGCCAGCAGCCGATTAGGGGGACAATATTACAATGAGCAGTTCTTC.

This chain links TRBV20-1 with TRBJ1-2; possibly TRBD1 for D (6 bases). There are 15 residues in the CDR3. The V and J ends lost 4 bases and 2 bases respectively, with 17 bases between them. The germline V gene encodes CDR1 DFQATT and CDR2 SNEGSKA (reference sequence). CDR3 loop: CSATVRDTRNYGYTF. The DNA of the CDR3 is TGCAGTGCTACTGTCAGGGACACCCGAAACTATGGCTACACCTTC.

This clonotype showed up just a few times. Written as DNA, the CDR3 is TGTGCCAGCAGACAATTAGATGAGCAGTTCTTC. Translated, it gives CASRQLDEQFF. This chain uses TRBV6-2 or TRBV6-3 with TRBJ2-1, with D hard to call. The CDR3 is made up of 11 amino acids. Trimming shortened V by 6 bases and J by 8 bases, and 8 bases separated the two germline ends. Germline CDR1 reads MNHEY; CDR2 reads SVGEGT.

V gene TRBV19 combines with J gene TRBJ2-3, with 9 bases fitting TRBD2. V lost 3 bases, J lost 2 bases, and 6 bases stayed unmatched. Germline values: CDR1 LNHDA, CDR2 SQIVND (reference sequence). The CDR3 extends over 16 amino acids. In DNA, the CDR3 is TGTGCCAGTAGTATCCCTAGCGGGACGTACACAGATACGCAGTATTTT. Protein product: CASSIPSGTYTDTQYF.

This clonotype was counted at least ten times. This chain uses TRBV5-1 with TRBJ2-1; no clear D gene. The germline V gene encodes CDR1 SGHRS and CDR2 YFSETQ. Trimming took off 5 bases at V and 0 bases at J, with 9 bases between the two ends. The CDR3 is 14 residues long. The CDR3 DNA sequence: TGCGCCAGCAGATTAGTAAGCTCCTACAATGAGCAGTTCTTC. It encodes CASRLVSSYNEQFF. Full variable domain (remainder filled in from reference TRBV5-1 and TRBJ2-1): KAGVTQTPRYLIKTRGQQVTLSCSPISGHRSVSWYQQTPGQGLQFLFEYFSETQRNKGNFPGRFSGRQFSNSRSEMNVSTLELGDSALYLCASRLVSSYNEQFFGPGTRLTVL.

The V call is TRBV10-3, the J call TRBJ2-1, with 8 bases that match TRBD1. Per the germline V gene, CDR1 is ENHRY and CDR2 is SYGVKD. The trim removed 4 bases at V and 5 bases at J, leaving 7 bases unmatched. This CDR3 has 15 residues. CDR3 sequence (DNA): TGTGCCATCAGTGGGTGGACAGGGCACGACAATGAGCAGTTCTTC. This sequence encodes CAISGWTGHDNEQFF.

This clonotype was counted only a few times. The chain links TRBV12-3 or TRBV12-4 to TRBJ2-2; 9 bases agree with TRBD1. V lost 2 bases and J lost 9; bases outside the gene matches: 4. The CDR3 sequence is 14 residues long. CDR3 protein: CASSLSDRGRELFF. CDR3 bases: TGTGCCAGCAGTTTATCGGACAGGGGCCGGGAGCTGTTTTTT.

The chain has TRBV7-8 and TRBJ2-7; 9 bases are shared with TRBD1. The CDR3 spans 15 residues. J was trimmed by 4 bases and V by 5 bases; bases with no gene match: 9. Germline lookup yields CDR1 SGHVS and CDR2 FQNEAQ. CDR3 loop: CASSPRGQGWYEQYF. CDR3 sequence (DNA): TGTGCCAGCAGCCCGCGGGGACAGGGATGGTACGAGCAGTACTTC.

This clonotype was picked up one time. The V call is TRBV12-3 or TRBV12-4, the J call TRBJ1-1; tentatively, D is TRBD1 (5 bases). Between the trimmed V and J ends, which lost 5 bases and 2 bases, there was a span of 15 bases. This CDR3 contains 15 residues. The CDR3 coding sequence is TGTGCCAGCAGTAACCCCGGGACGGCAAACACTGAAGCTTTCTTT. Translating it yields CASSNPGTANTEAFF.

J is TRBJ1-1 and V is TRBV5-5; TRBD1 aligns across 7 bases. The CDR3 consists of 15 residues. From germline, CDR1 is SGHKS and CDR2 YYEKEE (reference sequence). V was clipped by 4 bases and J by 4 bases; unmatched bases: 10. The CDR3 bases are TGTGCCAGCAGCACCCAAACAGGGGTGGGCACTGAAGCTTTCTTT. Translating gives CASSTQTGVGTEAFF. The variable domain in full, completed from reference TRBV5-5 and TRBJ1-1, reads DAGVTQSPTHLIKTRGQQVTLRCSPISGHKSVSWYQQVLGQGPQFIFQYYEKEERGRGNFPDRFSARQFPNYSSELNVNALLLGDSALYLCASSTQTGVGTEAFFGQGTRLTVV.

The sample holds a few counts of this clonotype. The chain employs TRBV20-1 and TRBJ2-2; no firm D call. V lost 3 bases to trimming and J lost 1 base, with 6 bases between them. Germline V CDR1 and CDR2: DFQATT, SNEGSKA (reference sequence). The CDR3 spans 13 residues. The CDR3 bases are TGCAGTGCTAGCTCAGAGAACACCGGGGAGCTGTTTTTT. This codes for CSASSENTGELFF.

The table lists this clonotype with a few counts. The V call is TRBV15, the J call TRBJ2-7, with unresolved D. The CDR3 is 13 residues long. Looked up from germline, CDR1 is LNHNV and CDR2 is YYDKDF (reference sequence). V was shortened by 1 base and J by 1 base, with 5 bases between the two germline ends. The CDR3 DNA reads TGTGCCACCAGCAGAGGACATTCCTACGAGCAGTACTTC. Encoded protein: CATSRGHSYEQYF.

This clonotype has more than one count but fewer than ten. The chain combines TRBV18 with TRBJ2-5; 13 nucleotides agree with TRBD2. The CDR3 totals 15 residues. From germline, CDR1 is KGHSH and CDR2 LQKENI. After removal of 3 bases from V and 5 bases from J, the junction contained 3 bases not matched to a gene. The CDR3 nucleotides are TGTGCCAGCTCACCCCCACTAGCGGGAGGGGAGACCCAGTACTTC. Amino acid sequence: CASSPPLAGGETQYF.

This clonotype showed up just a few times. This chain joins TRBV19 and TRBJ2-1; weak D call: TRBD2 (6 bases). The CDR3 runs 14 residues. V was shortened by 3 bases and J by 10 bases, with 16 bases between the two germline ends. In germline, CDR1 is LNHDA, CDR2 SQIVND (reference sequence). For the CDR3, the DNA is TGTGCCAGTAGTATGGGTACGGGAGCTGCCGAGCAGTTCTTC. This gives the protein CASSMGTGAAEQFF.

This sequence joins TRBV11-2 and TRBJ2-1; 11 bases match TRBD2. From germline, CDR1 is SGHAT and CDR2 FQNNGV. Trimming removed 7 bases from V and 4 bases from J; junction bases left unmatched: 9. The CDR3 sequence is 16 residues long. The CDR3 sequence is CASTVTGTSGYNEQFF. The CDR3 DNA sequence: TGTGCCAGCACTGTAACCGGGACTAGCGGTTACAATGAGCAGTTCTTC. The variable domain in full, completed from reference TRBV11-2 and TRBJ2-1, reads EAGVAQSPRYKIIEKRQSVAFWCNPISGHATLYWYQQILGQGPKLLIQFQNNGVVDDSQLPKDRFSAERLKGVDSTLKIQPAKLEDSAVYLCASTVTGTSGYNEQFFGPGTRLTVL.

This clonotype has at least ten counts. The chain is built from TRBV12-3 or TRBV12-4 and TRBJ2-3; D is uncertain. V lost 3 bases and J lost 0, with 7 bases in between. The CDR3 runs 14 residues. The CDR3 nucleotides are TGTGCCAGCAGTTTCTCCTGGAGCACAGATACGCAGTATTTT. Its protein is CASSFSWSTDTQYF.

This clonotype has at least ten counts. The rearrangement links TRBV4-1 to TRBJ1-1, with D possibly being TRBD1 (6 bases). Germline loops: CDR1 MGHRA, CDR2 YSYEKL. The CDR3 is made up of 18 amino acids. V was trimmed by 3 bases and J by 1 base, leaving 21 bases between them. CDR3 amino acids: CASSQLLLRGGQNTEAFF. The CDR3 nucleotides read TGCGCCAGCAGCCAGCTACTTCTTCGGGGGGGGCAGAACACTGAAGCTTTCTTT.

This clonotype was recorded at least ten times. This chain joins TRBV5-1 and TRBJ2-3; D possibly corresponds to TRBD1 (5 bases). The V and J ends lost 4 bases and 0 bases respectively, with 15 bases between them. CDR1 is SGHRS, CDR2 YFSETQ, per germline. The CDR3 loop spans 16 amino acids. Here the CDR3 DNA reads TGCGCCAGCAGCCCCCAAGGGGCTTCTAGCACAGATACGCAGTATTTT. Residues: CASSPQGASSTDTQYF.

Only a few counts were recorded for this clonotype. The chain employs TRBV20-1 and TRBJ2-7; 13 bases fit TRBD2. Germline V gene sequence: CDR1 DFQATT, CDR2 SNEGSKA (reference sequence). After removal of 5 bases from V and 8 bases from J, the junction contained 24 bases not matched to a gene. This CDR3 has 19 amino acids. The CDR3 protein is CSAEMGESGTSGTEEKQYF. DNA of the CDR3: TGCAGTGCTGAGATGGGTGAGTCAGGGACTAGCGGGACTGAGGAGAAGCAGTACTTC.

This clonotype has ten or more counts. The chain employs TRBV15 and TRBJ1-3, with 8 bases identical to TRBD1. V lost 5 bases and J lost 2; bases outside the gene matches: 23. Per the germline V gene, CDR1 is LNHNV and CDR2 is YYDKDF (reference sequence). The CDR3 is made up of 21 amino acids. CDR3 residues: CATSSGPHTQGGLYPGNTIYF. DNA of the CDR3: TGTGCCACCAGCTCAGGGCCACACACACAGGGGGGGCTTTACCCTGGAAACACCATATATTTT.

A few counts support this clonotype. DNA of the CDR3: TGTGCCAGCAGTGACGTGGCTGGCCAGATCCTAGCCAAAAACATTCAGTACTTC. Protein product: CASSDVAGQILAKNIQYF. The rearrangement links TRBV2 to TRBJ2-4; D unresolved. CDR3 length: 18 residues. In germline, CDR1 is SNHLY, CDR2 FYNNEI. V lost 3 bases and J lost 0, with 18 bases in between.